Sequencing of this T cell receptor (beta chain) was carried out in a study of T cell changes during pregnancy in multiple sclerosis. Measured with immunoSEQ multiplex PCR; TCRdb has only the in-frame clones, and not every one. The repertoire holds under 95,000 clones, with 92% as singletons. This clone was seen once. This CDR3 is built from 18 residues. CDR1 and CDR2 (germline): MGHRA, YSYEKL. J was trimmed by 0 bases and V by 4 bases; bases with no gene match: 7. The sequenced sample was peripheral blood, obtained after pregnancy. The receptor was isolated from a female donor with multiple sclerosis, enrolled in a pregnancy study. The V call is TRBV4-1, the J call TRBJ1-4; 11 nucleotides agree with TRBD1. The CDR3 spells CASSLGTGGTATNEKLFF. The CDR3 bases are TGCGCCAGCAGCCTTGGGACAGGGGGAACAGCAACTAATGAAAAACTGTTTTTT.